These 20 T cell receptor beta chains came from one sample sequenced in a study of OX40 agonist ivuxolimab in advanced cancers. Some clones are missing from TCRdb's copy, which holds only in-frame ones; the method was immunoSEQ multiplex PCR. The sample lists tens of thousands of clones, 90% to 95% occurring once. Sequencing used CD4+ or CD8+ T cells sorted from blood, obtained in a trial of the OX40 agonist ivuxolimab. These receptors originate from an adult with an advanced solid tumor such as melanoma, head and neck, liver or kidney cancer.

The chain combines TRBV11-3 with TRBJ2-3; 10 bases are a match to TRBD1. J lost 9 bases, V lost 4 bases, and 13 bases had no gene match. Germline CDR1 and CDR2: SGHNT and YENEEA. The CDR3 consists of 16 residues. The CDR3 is CASSSSDRGLSQTQYF. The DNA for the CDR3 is TGTGCCAGCAGCTCCAGTGACAGGGGGCTTTCTCAAACGCAGTATTTT.

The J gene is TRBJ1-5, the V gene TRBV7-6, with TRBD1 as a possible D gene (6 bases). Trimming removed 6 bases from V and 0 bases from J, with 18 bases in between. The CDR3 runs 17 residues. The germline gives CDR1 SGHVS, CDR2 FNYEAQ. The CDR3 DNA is TGTGCCAGCAGTCCCGGGACACCAAATTATAGCAATCAGCCCCAGCATTTT. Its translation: CASSPGTPNYSNQPQHF. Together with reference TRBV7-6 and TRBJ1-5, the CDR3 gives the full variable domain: GAGVSQSPRYKVTKRGQDVALRCDPISGHVSLYWYRQALGQGPEFLTYFNYEAQQDKSGLPNDRFSAERPEGSISTLTIQRTEQRDSAMYRCASSPGTPNYSNQPQHFGDGTRLSIL.

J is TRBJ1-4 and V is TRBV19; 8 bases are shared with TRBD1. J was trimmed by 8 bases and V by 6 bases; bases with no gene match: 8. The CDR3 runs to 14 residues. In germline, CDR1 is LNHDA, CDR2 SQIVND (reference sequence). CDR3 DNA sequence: TGTGCCAGTAGCCCAGGGACAGGAGGAGAAAAACTGTTTTTT. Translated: CASSPGTGGEKLFF.

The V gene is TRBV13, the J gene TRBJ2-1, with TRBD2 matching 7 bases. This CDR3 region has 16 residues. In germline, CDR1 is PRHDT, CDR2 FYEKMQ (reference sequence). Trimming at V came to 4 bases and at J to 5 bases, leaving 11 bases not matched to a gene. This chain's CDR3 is CASSSTGLVSDNEQFF. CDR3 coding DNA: TGTGCCAGCAGCTCAACAGGACTAGTTTCGGACAATGAGCAGTTCTTC.

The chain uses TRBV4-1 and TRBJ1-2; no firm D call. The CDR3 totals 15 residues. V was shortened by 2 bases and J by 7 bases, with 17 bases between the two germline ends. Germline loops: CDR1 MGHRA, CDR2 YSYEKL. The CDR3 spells CASSQNQPSGVGYTF. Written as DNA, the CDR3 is TGCGCCAGCAGCCAAAATCAACCTTCCGGAGTTGGCTACACCTTC.

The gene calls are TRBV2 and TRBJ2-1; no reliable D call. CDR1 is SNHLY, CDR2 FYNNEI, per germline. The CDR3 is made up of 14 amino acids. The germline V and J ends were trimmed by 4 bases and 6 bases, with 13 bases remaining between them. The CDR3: CASSVGRASNEQFF. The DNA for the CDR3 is TGTGCCAGCAGTGTAGGGCGAGCGAGCAATGAGCAGTTCTTC.

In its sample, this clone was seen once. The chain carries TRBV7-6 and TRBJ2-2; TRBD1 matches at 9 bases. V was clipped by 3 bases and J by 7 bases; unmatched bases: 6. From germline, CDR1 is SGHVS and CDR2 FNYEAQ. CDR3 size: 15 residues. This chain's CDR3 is CASSLSGQGFGELFF. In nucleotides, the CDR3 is TGTGCCAGCAGCTTGTCCGGACAGGGGTTCGGGGAGCTGTTTTTT.

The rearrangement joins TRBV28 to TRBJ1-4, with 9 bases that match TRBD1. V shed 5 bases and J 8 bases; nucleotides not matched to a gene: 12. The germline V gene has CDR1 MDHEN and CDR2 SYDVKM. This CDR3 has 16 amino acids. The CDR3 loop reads CASSRLPGQGGEKLFF. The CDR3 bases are TGTGCCAGCAGTCGCCTACCGGGACAGGGTGGGGAAAAACTGTTTTTT.

The CDR3 spells CASSLTASWEQYF. The DNA of the CDR3 is TGTGCCAGCAGTTTGACTGCGTCCTGGGAGCAGTACTTC. V is TRBV6-6 and J is TRBJ2-7; D is unresolved. Germline V gives CDR1 MNHNY, CDR2 SVGAGI (reference sequence). CDR3 length: 13 residues. Trimming stripped 4 bases from V and 7 bases from J, with 14 bases between.

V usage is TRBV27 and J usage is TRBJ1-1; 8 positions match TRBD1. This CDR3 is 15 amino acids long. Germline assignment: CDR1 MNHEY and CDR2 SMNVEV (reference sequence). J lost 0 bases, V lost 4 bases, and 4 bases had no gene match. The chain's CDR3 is CASSSQGALNTEAFF. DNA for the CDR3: TGTGCCAGCAGTTCCCAGGGGGCGCTGAACACTGAAGCTTTCTTT.

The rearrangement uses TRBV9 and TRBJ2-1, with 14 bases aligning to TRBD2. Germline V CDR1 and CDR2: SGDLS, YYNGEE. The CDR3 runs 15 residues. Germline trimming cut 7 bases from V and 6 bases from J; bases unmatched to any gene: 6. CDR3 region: CASATSGGAGNEQFF. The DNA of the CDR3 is TGTGCCAGCGCGACTAGCGGGGGGGCTGGCAATGAGCAGTTCTTC. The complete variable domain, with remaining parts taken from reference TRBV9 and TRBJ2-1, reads DSGVTQTPKHLITATGQRVTLRCSPRSGDLSVYWYQQSLDQGLQFLIQYYNGEERAKGNILERFSAQQFPDLHSELNLSSLELGDSALYFCASATSGGAGNEQFFGPGTRLTVL.

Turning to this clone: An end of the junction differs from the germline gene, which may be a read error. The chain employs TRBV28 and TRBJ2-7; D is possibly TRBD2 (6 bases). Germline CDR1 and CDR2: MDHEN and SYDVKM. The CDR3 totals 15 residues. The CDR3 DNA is TGTGCCAGCGGTTTTAGGGACTCGAGCTCCTACGAGCAGTACTTC. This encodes CASGFRDSSSYEQYF.

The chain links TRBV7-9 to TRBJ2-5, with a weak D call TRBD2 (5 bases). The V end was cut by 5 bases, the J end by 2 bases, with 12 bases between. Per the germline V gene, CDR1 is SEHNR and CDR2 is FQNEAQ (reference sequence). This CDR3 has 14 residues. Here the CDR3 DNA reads TGTGCCAGCAGCCCTCGGACTGAACAAGAGACCCAGTACTTC. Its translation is CASSPRTEQETQYF.

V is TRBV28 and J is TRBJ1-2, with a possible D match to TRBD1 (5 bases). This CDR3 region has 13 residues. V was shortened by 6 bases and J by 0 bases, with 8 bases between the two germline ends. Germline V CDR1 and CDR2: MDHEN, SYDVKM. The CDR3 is CASRKDTNYGYTF. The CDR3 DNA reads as TGTGCCAGCAGAAAGGACACTAACTATGGCTACACCTTC.

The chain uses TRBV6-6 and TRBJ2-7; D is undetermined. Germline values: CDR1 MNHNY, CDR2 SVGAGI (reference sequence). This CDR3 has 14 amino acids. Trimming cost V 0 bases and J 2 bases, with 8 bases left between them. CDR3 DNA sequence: TGTGCCAGCAGTTACTCGAATTCACCCTACGAGCAGTACTTC. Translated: CASSYSNSPYEQYF.

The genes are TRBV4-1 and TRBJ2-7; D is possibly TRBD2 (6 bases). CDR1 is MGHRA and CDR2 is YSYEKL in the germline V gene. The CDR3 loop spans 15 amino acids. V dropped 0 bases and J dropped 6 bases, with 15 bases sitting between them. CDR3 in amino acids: CASSQETREESEQYF. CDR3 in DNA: TGCGCCAGCAGCCAAGAGACCAGGGAGGAGAGCGAGCAGTACTTC.

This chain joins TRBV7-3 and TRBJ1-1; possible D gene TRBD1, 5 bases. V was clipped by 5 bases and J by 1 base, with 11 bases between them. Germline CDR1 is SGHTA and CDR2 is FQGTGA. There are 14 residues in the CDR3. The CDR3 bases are TGTGCCAGCAGCCTTGGGGGGTCGAACACTGAAGCTTTCTTT. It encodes CASSLGGSNTEAFF.

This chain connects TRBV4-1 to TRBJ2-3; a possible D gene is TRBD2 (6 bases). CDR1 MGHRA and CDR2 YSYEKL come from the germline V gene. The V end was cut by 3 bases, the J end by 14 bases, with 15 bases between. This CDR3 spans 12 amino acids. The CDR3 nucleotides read TGCGCCAGCAGCCAGGGGGACTCTCCGGTGTATTTT. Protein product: CASSQGDSPVYF.

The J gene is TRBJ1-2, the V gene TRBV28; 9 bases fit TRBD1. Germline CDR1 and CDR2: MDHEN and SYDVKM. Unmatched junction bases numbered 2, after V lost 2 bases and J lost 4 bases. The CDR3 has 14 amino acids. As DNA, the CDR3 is TGTGCCAGCAGTTTAGGACAGGGGACCTATGGCTACACCTTC. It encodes CASSLGQGTYGYTF.

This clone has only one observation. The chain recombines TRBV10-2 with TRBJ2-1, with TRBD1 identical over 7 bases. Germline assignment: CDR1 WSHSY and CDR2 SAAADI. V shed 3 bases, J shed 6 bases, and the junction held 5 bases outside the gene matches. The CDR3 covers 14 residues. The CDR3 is CASSEDRVGNEQFF. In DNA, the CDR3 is TGCGCCAGCAGTGAAGACAGGGTAGGCAATGAGCAGTTCTTC.